This entry lists 21 T cell receptor beta chains sequenced from one sample in a study of blood T cell repertoires in COVID-19. TCRdb keeps only in-frame clones here, not all; method: immunoSEQ multiplex PCR. The table shows around 200,000 clones, with roughly 83% occurring only once. Sequencing input: peripheral blood. These receptors originate from a woman in her thirties or forties with COVID-19, enrolled during active disease.

The chain recombines TRBV5-4 with TRBJ2-1, with D possibly being TRBD2 (6 bases). Germline V gene lookup returns CDR1 SGHNT and CDR2 YYREEE (reference sequence). Trimming took off 2 bases at V and 5 bases at J, with 14 bases between the two ends. The CDR3 extends over 15 amino acids. In DNA form, the CDR3 reads TGTGCCAGCAGCTTCAAAAGGGAGGTGGACAATGAGCAGTTCTTC. Amino acid sequence: CASSFKREVDNEQFF.

V gene TRBV5-4 combines with J gene TRBJ1-1; D is ambiguous. In germline, CDR1 is SGHNT, CDR2 YYREEE (reference sequence). The V and J ends lost 0 bases and 7 bases respectively, with 7 bases between them. CDR3 length equals 12 residues. As DNA, the CDR3 is TGTGCCAGCAGCTTGGGGTACAGTGAAGCTTTCTTT. Translating it yields CASSLGYSEAFF.

This clone occurred once. The rearrangement uses TRBV19 and TRBJ1-1; D gene uncertain. Germline CDR1 LNHDA, CDR2 SQIVND (reference sequence). V was cut by 5 bases and J by 1 base, with 11 bases left in between. CDR3 size: 14 residues. CDR3 in amino acids: CASSPVRGNTEAFF. The CDR3 DNA reads as TGTGCCAGTAGTCCTGTACGAGGGAACACTGAAGCTTTCTTT.

The J gene is TRBJ2-1, the V gene TRBV11-2; TRBD1 aligns across 9 bases. CDR1 and CDR2 (germline): SGHAT, FQNNGV. The length of the CDR3 is 14 residues. The junction had 6 bases not matched to a gene; V was cut back by 4 bases and J by 8 bases. CDR3: CASSWGTGLDEQFF. The CDR3 DNA sequence: TGTGCCAGCAGCTGGGGGACAGGGCTGGATGAGCAGTTCTTC.

J is TRBJ2-7 and V is TRBV2; D gene uncertain. CDR1 SNHLY and CDR2 FYNNEI come from the germline V gene. Trimming pared 2 bases from V and 5 bases from J, leaving 10 bases between. This CDR3 contains 13 residues. CDR3 nucleotide sequence: TGTGCCAGCAGTGAAAACCAGGCCCACGAGCAGTACTTC. It specifies CASSENQAHEQYF. The full variable domain, rest sourced from reference TRBV2 and TRBJ2-7, is EPEVTQTPSHQVTQMGQEVILRCVPISNHLYFYWYRQILGQKVEFLVSFYNNEISEKSEIFDDQFSVERPDGSNFTLKIRSTKLEDSAMYFCASSENQAHEQYFGPGTRLTVT.

The rearrangement joins TRBV10-1 to TRBJ2-5, with 8 bases identical to TRBD1. The V gene's germline CDR1 is WNHNN and CDR2 SYGVQD (reference sequence). The V segment lost 2 bases and the J segment 5 bases; nucleotides outside the gene matches: 16. The CDR3 runs 18 residues. The CDR3: CASSEPWPRQGRKETQYF. Here the CDR3 DNA reads TGCGCCAGCAGTGAGCCCTGGCCCCGACAGGGGCGAAAGGAGACCCAGTACTTC.

V and J are TRBV7-9 and TRBJ2-2; no clear D gene. Deletions cut 4 bases from V and 3 bases from J, with 6 bases between. Germline V lookup: CDR1 SEHNR, CDR2 FQNEAQ (reference sequence). The CDR3 contains 13 residues. The CDR3 here is CASSSLDTGELFF. CDR3 nucleotide sequence: TGTGCCAGCAGCTCCCTTGACACCGGGGAGCTGTTTTTT.

The V and J genes are TRBV4-1 and TRBJ2-7; tentative D call: TRBD2 (6 bases). The CDR3 consists of 15 residues. The V end lost 4 bases, the J end lost 1 base, and 14 bases lay between the germline ends. Germline V gene sequence: CDR1 MGHRA, CDR2 YSYEKL. CDR3 in DNA: TGCGCCAGCAGCCCGAACCCGGAGGGTTCCTACGAGCAGTACTTC. Its protein product is CASSPNPEGSYEQYF.

This chain uses TRBV27 with TRBJ2-7; 8 bases map to TRBD1. The CDR3 consists of 16 residues. Per the germline V gene, CDR1 is MNHEY and CDR2 is SMNVEV (reference sequence). V gave up 4 bases and J gave up 2 bases; unmatched junction bases: 10. The CDR3 DNA follows: TGTGCCAGCAGTTCCCCCCAACGGACAGGGACCTACGAGCAGTACTTC. Residues: CASSSPQRTGTYEQYF.

This chain links TRBV29-1 with TRBJ1-5; a possible D gene is TRBD1 (6 bases). CDR1 and CDR2 from the germline V gene are SQVTM and ANQGSEA. CDR3 size: 14 residues. The V and J ends lost 5 bases and 4 bases respectively, with 15 bases between them. The chain's CDR3 is CSVKVTGQNQPQHF. CDR3 nucleotide sequence: TGCAGCGTTAAAGTGACAGGACAGAATCAGCCCCAGCATTTT.

V is TRBV7-6 and J is TRBJ1-1; TRBD1 agrees at 7 bases. The germline V gene has CDR1 SGHVS and CDR2 FNYEAQ. CDR3 length: 12 amino acids. V was pared by 8 bases and J by 7 bases, with 7 bases of the junction left unmatched. The CDR3 DNA sequence: TGTGCCAGCGGCACAGGGGCTCTTGAAGCTTTCTTT. Amino acid sequence: CASGTGALEAFF. The full variable domain, completed using reference TRBV7-6 and TRBJ1-1, is GAGVSQSPRYKVTKRGQDVALRCDPISGHVSLYWYRQALGQGPEFLTYFNYEAQQDKSGLPNDRFSAERPEGSISTLTIQRTEQRDSAMYRCASGTGALEAFFGQGTRLTVV.

The genes are TRBV3-1 (or the pseudogene TRBV3-2) and TRBJ1-5; no definite D call. CDR3 length: 14 amino acids. The V end was cut by 5 bases, the J end by 3 bases, with 11 bases between. Germline-derived CDR1 and CDR2 are LGHDT and YNNKEL (reference sequence). The CDR3 bases are TGTGCCAGCAGCAGCCGGGAGATCAATCAGCCCCAGCATTTT. Its protein is CASSSREINQPQHF.

This clone showed up just a few times. The V and J genes are TRBV24-1 and TRBJ2-3; the match to TRBD2 covers 9 bases. The CDR3 contains 14 residues. Germline CDR1 is KGHDR and CDR2 is SFDVKD. The ends lost 5 bases at V and 2 bases at J; junction bases unmatched: 1. CDR3 protein: CATSGTSDTDTQYF. For the CDR3, the DNA is TGTGCCACCAGTGGGACTAGCGACACAGATACGCAGTATTTT.

The rearrangement uses TRBV19 and TRBJ1-3; weak D call: TRBD1 (5 bases). V lost 7 bases to trimming and J lost 0 bases, with 10 bases between them. CDR3 length: 14 residues. The germline V gene encodes CDR1 LNHDA and CDR2 SQIVND (reference sequence). Written as DNA, the CDR3 is TGTGCCAGTAAAGACAGCTTCTCTGGAAACACCATATATTTT. Translating gives CASKDSFSGNTIYF.

This chain connects TRBV5-6 to TRBJ1-1; no reliable D call. The germline CDR1 and CDR2 sequences are SGHDT and YYEEEE. The V gene lost 2 bases and the J gene lost 4 bases, with 6 bases spanning the gap. The CDR3 covers 12 residues. CDR3 DNA: TGTGCCAGCAGCTTTGGAGTCACTGAAGCTTTCTTT. This codes for CASSFGVTEAFF.

The chain joins TRBV5-4 to TRBJ1-1, with D uncertain. The CDR3 totals 12 residues. Germline values: CDR1 SGHNT, CDR2 YYREEE (reference sequence). The V end lost 0 bases, the J end lost 10 bases, and 10 bases lay between the germline ends. CDR3 amino acids: CASSLEISLAFF. The CDR3 coding sequence is TGTGCCAGCAGCTTGGAAATATCTCTAGCTTTCTTT.

The chain has TRBV4-2 and TRBJ2-7, with TRBD2 matching 8 bases. The V segment lost 2 bases and the J segment 0 bases; nucleotides outside the gene matches: 3. Per germline, CDR1 LGHNA and CDR2 YNFKEQ. The CDR3 is made up of 15 amino acids. CDR3 sequence reads: CASSQSSGDSYEQYF. In nucleotides, the CDR3 is TGTGCCAGCAGCCAAAGTAGCGGGGACTCCTACGAGCAGTACTTC.

The chain links TRBV5-5 to TRBJ2-7, with TRBD1 matching 8 bases. This CDR3 comprises 16 residues. Germline CDR1 and CDR2: SGHKS and YYEKEE (reference sequence). The V gene end was trimmed by 4 bases and the J gene end by 0 bases; junction bases not matched to a gene: 9. The CDR3: CASSRSGTGASYEQYF. For the CDR3, the DNA is TGTGCCAGCAGCCGATCCGGGACAGGAGCCTCCTACGAGCAGTACTTC.

This clone was counted between two and nine times. The V call is TRBV7-2, the J call TRBJ1-2; D remains ambiguous. The CDR3 is made up of 12 amino acids. Germline values: CDR1 SGHTA, CDR2 FQGNSA. Trimming removed 2 bases at V and 6 bases at J, with 7 bases between. The CDR3 DNA reads TGTGCCAGCAGCTTATACGGGGATGGCTACACCTTC. It specifies CASSLYGDGYTF.

The V gene is TRBV6-5, the J gene TRBJ1-2, with a possible D match to TRBD1 (5 bases). This CDR3 comprises 15 residues. Between the trimmed V and J ends, which lost 9 bases and 2 bases, there was a span of 19 bases. Per the germline V gene, CDR1 is MNHEY and CDR2 is SVGAGI. CDR3: CASLSGAARNYGYTF. DNA of the CDR3: TGTGCCAGTCTAAGCGGGGCAGCGCGAAACTATGGCTACACCTTC.

J is TRBJ2-2 and V is TRBV11-2, with 9 bases aligning to TRBD2. Losses at the gene ends were 5 bases for V and 4 bases for J; bases not matched to a gene: 8. Germline CDR1 and CDR2: SGHAT and FQNNGV. This CDR3 has 16 amino acids. This CDR3 reads CASSSQRGVGTGELFF. The CDR3 DNA sequence: TGTGCCAGCAGCAGTCAGCGGGGGGTCGGCACCGGGGAGCTGTTTTTT.